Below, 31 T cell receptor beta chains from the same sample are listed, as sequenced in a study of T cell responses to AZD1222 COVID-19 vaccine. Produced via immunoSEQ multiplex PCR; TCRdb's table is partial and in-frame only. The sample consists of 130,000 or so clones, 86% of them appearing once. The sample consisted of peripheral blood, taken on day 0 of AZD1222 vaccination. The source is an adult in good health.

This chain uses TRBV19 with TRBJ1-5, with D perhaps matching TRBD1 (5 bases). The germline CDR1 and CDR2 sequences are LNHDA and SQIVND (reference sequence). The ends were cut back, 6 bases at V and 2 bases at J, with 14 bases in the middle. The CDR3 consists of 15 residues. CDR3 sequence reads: CASSPGQGGNQPQHF. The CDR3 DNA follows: TGTGCCAGTAGCCCGGGGCAGGGTGGCAATCAGCCCCAGCATTTT.

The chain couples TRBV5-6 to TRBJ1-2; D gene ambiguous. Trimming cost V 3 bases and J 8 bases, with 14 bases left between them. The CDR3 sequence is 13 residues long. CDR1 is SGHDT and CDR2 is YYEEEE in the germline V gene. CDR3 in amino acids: CASSSGFSRGYTF. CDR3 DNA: TGTGCCAGCAGCTCCGGGTTTTCACGGGGCTACACCTTC.

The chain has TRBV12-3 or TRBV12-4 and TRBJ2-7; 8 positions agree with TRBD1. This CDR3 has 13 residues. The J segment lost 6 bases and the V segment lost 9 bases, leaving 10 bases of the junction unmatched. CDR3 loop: CASSETGVVEQYF. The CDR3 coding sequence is TGTGCCAGTTCTGAGACAGGGGTGGTCGAGCAGTACTTC.

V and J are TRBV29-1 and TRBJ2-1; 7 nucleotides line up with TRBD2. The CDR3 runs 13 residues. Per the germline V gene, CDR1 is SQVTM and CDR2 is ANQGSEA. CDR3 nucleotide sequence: TGCACCTTTAGCGGGTGGGGGAACAATGAGCAGTTCTTC. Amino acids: CTFSGWGNNEQFF.

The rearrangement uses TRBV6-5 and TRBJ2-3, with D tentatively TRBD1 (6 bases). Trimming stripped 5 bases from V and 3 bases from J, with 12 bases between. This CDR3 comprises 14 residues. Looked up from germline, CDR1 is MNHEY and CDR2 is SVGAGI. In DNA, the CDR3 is TGTGCCAGCAGTACTTTAGGACAGACAGATACGCAGTATTTT. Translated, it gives CASSTLGQTDTQYF.

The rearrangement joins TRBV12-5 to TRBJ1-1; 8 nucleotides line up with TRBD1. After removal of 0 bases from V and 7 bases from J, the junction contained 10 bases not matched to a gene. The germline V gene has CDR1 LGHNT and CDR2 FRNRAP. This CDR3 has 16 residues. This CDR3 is CASGLVQGTGPYEAFF. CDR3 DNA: TGTGCTAGTGGTTTGGTACAAGGGACAGGACCCTATGAAGCTTTCTTT. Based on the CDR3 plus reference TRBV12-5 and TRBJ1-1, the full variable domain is DARVTQTPRHKVTEMGQEVTMRCQPILGHNTVFWYRQTMMQGLELLAYFRNRAPLDDSGMPKDRFSAEMPDATLATLKIQPSEPRDSAVYFCASGLVQGTGPYEAFFGQGTRLTVV.

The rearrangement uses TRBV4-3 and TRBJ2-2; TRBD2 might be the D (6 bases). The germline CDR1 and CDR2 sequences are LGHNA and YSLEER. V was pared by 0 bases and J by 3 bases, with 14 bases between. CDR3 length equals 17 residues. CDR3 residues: CASSQEGGPRDTGELFF. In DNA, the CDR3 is TGCGCCAGCAGCCAAGAGGGAGGACCGCGAGACACCGGGGAGCTGTTTTTT.

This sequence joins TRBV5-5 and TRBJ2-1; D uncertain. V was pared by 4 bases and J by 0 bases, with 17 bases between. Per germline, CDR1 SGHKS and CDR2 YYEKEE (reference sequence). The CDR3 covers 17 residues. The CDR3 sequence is CASSTSGVRSSYNEQFF. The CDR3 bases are TGTGCCAGCAGCACTTCCGGCGTGCGGAGCTCCTACAATGAGCAGTTCTTC.

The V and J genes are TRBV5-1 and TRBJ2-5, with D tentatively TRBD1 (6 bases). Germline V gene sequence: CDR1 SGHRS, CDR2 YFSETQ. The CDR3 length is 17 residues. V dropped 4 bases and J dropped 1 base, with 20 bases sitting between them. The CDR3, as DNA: TGCGCCAGCAGCGAGGGTCAGGGGCGTAGTGGCCAAGAGACCCAGTACTTC. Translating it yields CASSEGQGRSGQETQYF.

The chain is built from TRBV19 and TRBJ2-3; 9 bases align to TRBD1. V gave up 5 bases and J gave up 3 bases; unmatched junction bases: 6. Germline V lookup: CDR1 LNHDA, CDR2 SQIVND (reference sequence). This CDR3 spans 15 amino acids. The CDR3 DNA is TGTGCCAGTAGTCACGGGACAGGGCGAACAGATACGCAGTATTTT. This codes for CASSHGTGRTDTQYF.

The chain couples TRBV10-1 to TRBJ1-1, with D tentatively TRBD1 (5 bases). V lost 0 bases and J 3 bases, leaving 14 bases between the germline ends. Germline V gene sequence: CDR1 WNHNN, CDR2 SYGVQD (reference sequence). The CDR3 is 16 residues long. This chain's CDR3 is CASSESGTLGDTEAFF. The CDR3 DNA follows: TGCGCCAGCAGTGAGTCGGGGACTCTTGGGGACACTGAAGCTTTCTTT.

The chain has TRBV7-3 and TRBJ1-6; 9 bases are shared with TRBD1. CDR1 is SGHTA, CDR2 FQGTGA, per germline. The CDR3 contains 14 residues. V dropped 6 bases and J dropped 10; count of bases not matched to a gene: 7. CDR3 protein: CASSYTGGGSPLHF. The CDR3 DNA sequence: TGTGCCAGCAGTTATACAGGGGGCGGATCACCCCTCCACTTT.

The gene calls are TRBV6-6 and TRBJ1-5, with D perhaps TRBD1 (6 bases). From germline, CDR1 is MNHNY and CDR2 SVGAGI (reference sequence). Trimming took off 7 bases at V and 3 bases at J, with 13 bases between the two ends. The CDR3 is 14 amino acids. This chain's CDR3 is CASTKRQDNQPQHF. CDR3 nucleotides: TGTGCCAGCACCAAAAGACAGGACAATCAGCCCCAGCATTTT.

In nucleotides, the CDR3 is TGTGCCAGTAGTACCTCGGGACCTTACGAGCAGTACTTC. Amino acids: CASSTSGPYEQYF. The J gene is TRBJ2-7, the V gene TRBV19; D possibly matches TRBD1 or TRBD2 (5 bases each). Trimming removed 4 bases from V and 4 bases from J, with 11 bases in between. This CDR3 has 13 residues. From germline, CDR1 is LNHDA and CDR2 SQIVND (reference sequence). Using reference TRBV19 and TRBJ2-7 for the parts outside the CDR3, the full variable domain is DGGITQSPKYLFRKEGQNVTLSCEQNLNHDAMYWYRQDPGQGLRLIYYSQIVNDFQKGDIAEGYSVSREKKESFPLTVTSAQKNPTAFYLCASSTSGPYEQYFGPGTRLTVT.

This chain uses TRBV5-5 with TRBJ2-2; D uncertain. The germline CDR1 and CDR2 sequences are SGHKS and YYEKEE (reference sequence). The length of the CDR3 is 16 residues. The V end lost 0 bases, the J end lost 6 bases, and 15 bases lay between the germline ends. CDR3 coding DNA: TGTGCCAGCAGCTTGGAGGGCGTCTTAGTTCCCGGGGAGCTGTTTTTT. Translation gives CASSLEGVLVPGELFF.

The CDR3 protein is CAISDPGQVSYEQYF. For the CDR3, the DNA is TGTGCCATCAGTGATCCGGGACAGGTTTCCTACGAGCAGTACTTC. The genes are TRBV10-3 and TRBJ2-7; the match to TRBD1 covers 8 bases. After removal of 3 bases from V and 1 base from J, the junction contained 5 bases not matched to a gene. This CDR3 is built from 15 residues. CDR1 and CDR2 (germline): ENHRY, SYGVKD.

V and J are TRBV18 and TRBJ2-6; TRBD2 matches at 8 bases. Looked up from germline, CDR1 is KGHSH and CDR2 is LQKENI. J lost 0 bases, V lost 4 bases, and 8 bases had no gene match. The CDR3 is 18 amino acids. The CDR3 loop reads CASSQRGLEASGANVLTF. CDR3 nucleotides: TGTGCCAGCTCACAAAGGGGACTAGAAGCCTCTGGGGCCAACGTCCTGACTTTC.

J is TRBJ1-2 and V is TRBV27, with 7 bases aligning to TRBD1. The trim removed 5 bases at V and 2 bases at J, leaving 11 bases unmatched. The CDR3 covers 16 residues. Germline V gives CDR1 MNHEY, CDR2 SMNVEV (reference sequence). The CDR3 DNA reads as TGTGCCAGCAGTACTCGGTGGGGGACAGTAAACTATGGCTACACCTTC. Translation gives CASSTRWGTVNYGYTF.

The DNA of the CDR3 is TGTGCCAGCAGGCCATGGGGAACTGAAGCTTTCTTT. This sequence encodes CASRPWGTEAFF. The genes are TRBV28 and TRBJ1-1; D unclear. V was trimmed by 6 bases and J by 5 bases, leaving 10 bases between them. This CDR3 spans 12 amino acids. From germline, CDR1 is MDHEN and CDR2 SYDVKM.

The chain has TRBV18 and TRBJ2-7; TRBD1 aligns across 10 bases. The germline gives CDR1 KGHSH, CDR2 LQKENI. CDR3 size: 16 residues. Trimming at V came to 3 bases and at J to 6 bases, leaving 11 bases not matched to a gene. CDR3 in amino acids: CASSPGYGQGESEQYF. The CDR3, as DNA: TGTGCCAGCTCACCCGGCTACGGACAGGGGGAAAGCGAGCAGTACTTC.

Here the CDR3 DNA reads TGCGCCAGCAGCCCGGGACAGGGGTTGGGGAACACTGAAGCTTTCTTT. Amino acids: CASSPGQGLGNTEAFF. This chain connects TRBV5-1 to TRBJ1-1; 10 bases line up with TRBD1. Unmatched junction bases numbered 7, after V lost 4 bases and J lost 1 base. The CDR3 extends over 16 amino acids. Germline loops: CDR1 SGHRS, CDR2 YFSETQ.

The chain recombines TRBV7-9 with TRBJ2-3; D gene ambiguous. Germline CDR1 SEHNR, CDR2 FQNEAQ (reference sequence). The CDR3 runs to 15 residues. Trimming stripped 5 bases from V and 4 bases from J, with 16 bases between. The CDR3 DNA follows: TGTGCCAGCAGCAACCCGGGCCTTGGGGCAGATACGCAGTATTTT. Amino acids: CASSNPGLGADTQYF. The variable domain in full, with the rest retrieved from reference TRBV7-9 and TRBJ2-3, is DTGVSQNPRHKITKRGQNVTFRCDPISEHNRLYWYRQTLGQGPEFLTYFQNEAQLEKSRLLSDRFSAERPKGSFSTLEIQRTEQGDSAMYLCASSNPGLGADTQYFGPGTRLTVL.

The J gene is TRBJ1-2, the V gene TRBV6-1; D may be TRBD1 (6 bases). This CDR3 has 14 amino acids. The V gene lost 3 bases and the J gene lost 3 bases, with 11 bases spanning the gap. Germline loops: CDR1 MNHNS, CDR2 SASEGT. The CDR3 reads CASSEAGEDYGYTF. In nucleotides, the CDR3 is TGTGCCAGCAGTGAGGCAGGGGAGGACTATGGCTACACCTTC.

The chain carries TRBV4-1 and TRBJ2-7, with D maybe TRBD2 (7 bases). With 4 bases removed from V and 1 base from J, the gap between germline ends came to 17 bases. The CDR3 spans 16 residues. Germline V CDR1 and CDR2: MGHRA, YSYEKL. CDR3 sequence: CASSPIRGGASYEQYF. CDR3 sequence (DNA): TGCGCCAGCAGCCCTATTAGGGGGGGGGCGTCCTACGAGCAGTACTTC.

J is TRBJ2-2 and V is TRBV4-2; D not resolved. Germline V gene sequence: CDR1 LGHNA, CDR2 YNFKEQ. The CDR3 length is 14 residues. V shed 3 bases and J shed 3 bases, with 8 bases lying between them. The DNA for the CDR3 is TGTGCCAGCAGCCACCTGCAGTACACCGGGGAGCTGTTTTTT. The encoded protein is CASSHLQYTGELFF.

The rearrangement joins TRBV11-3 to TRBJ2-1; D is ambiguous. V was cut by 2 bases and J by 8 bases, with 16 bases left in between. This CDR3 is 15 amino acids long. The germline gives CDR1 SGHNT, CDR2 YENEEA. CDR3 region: CASSLYPGPGHEQFF. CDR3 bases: TGTGCCAGCAGCTTATATCCGGGCCCTGGTCATGAGCAGTTCTTC.

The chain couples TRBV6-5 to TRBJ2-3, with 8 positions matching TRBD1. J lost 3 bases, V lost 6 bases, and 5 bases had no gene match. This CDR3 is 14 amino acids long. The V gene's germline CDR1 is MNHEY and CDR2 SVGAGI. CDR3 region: CASRTTGATDTQYF. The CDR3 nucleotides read TGTGCCAGCAGGACGACAGGGGCGACAGATACGCAGTATTTT.

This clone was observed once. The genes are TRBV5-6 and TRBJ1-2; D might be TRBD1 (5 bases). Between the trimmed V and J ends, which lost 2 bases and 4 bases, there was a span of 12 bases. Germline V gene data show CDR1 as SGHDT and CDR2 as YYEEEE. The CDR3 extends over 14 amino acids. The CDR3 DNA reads TGTGCCAGCAGCTTAAGGGGAGGGCCCTATGGCTACACCTTC. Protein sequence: CASSLRGGPYGYTF.

CDR3: CSASDNREVSPLHF. The CDR3 DNA follows: TGCAGTGCTAGTGATAACAGGGAGGTATCACCCCTCCACTTT. This chain joins TRBV20-1 and TRBJ1-6, with D tentatively TRBD1 (6 bases). CDR1 DFQATT and CDR2 SNEGSKA come from the germline V gene (reference sequence). V gave up 3 bases and J gave up 10 bases, with 16 bases separating them. The CDR3 length is 14 residues.

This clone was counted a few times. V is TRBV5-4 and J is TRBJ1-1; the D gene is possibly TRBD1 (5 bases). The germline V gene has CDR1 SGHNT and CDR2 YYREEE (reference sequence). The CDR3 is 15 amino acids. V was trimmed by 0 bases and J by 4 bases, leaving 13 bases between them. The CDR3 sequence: CASSLGAGSSTEAFF. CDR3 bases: TGTGCCAGCAGCTTGGGAGCAGGGTCGAGCACTGAAGCTTTCTTT.

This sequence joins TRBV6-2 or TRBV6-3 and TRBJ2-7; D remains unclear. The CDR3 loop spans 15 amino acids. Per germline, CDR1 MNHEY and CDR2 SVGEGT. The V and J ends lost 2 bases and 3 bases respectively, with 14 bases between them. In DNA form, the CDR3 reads TGTGCCAGCAGTTACGGAACGGTAGAAGACTACGAGCAGTACTTC. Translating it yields CASSYGTVEDYEQYF.